Following are 19 T cell receptor beta chains from one sample sequenced in a study of blood T cell repertoires in COVID-19 (dated by TCRdb to 2020 to 2022). The receptor library was made with the immunoSEQ multiplex PCR assay. TCRdb stores this immuneACCESS table with in-frame sequences only. Part of the clones is absent; in the studies checked, under half of the shortfall reflects unresolved V genes, and no reason is known for the rest. The sample contains about 140,000 clones, 85% of them found a single time. The ten largest clonotypes hold under 3% of the sample. The source material was peripheral blood. The receptor set was obtained from a man aged 50 or older with acute or convalescent COVID-19.

This chain connects TRBV6-6 to TRBJ1-5; 9 bases are a match to TRBD1. Unmatched junction bases numbered 5, after V lost 8 bases and J lost 3 bases. The CDR3 length is 14 residues. CDR1 is MNHNY, CDR2 SVGAGI, per germline (reference sequence). CDR3 DNA sequence: TGTGCCAGCGGGAGGACAGGGGACAATCAGCCCCAGCATTTT. Amino acids: CASGRTGDNQPQHF.

This chain links TRBV5-1 with TRBJ2-7; 7 bases map to TRBD2. Germline values: CDR1 SGHRS, CDR2 YFSETQ. The CDR3 totals 16 residues. V lost 5 bases and J lost 2; bases outside the gene matches: 13. CDR3 coding DNA: TGCGCCAGCAGTCGGTATGGGGGGGAAATCCCCTACGAGCAGTACTTC. Amino acid sequence: CASSRYGGEIPYEQYF.

V and J are TRBV15 and TRBJ1-4; TRBD1 matches 7 bases. This CDR3 has 17 residues. Losses at the gene ends were 0 bases for V and 4 bases for J; bases not matched to a gene: 8. Germline CDR1 LNHNV, CDR2 YYDKDF (reference sequence). CDR3 bases: TGTGCCACCAGCAGAGAAGCGGCAGGGGGTATTAATGAAAAACTGTTTTTT. This codes for CATSREAAGGINEKLFF.

This chain links TRBV20-1 with TRBJ2-1; the match to TRBD2 covers 7 bases. Unmatched junction bases numbered 4, after V lost 3 bases and J lost 2 bases. Per the germline V gene, CDR1 is DFQATT and CDR2 is SNEGSKA (reference sequence). This CDR3 is 14 amino acids long. CDR3 coding DNA: TGCAGTGCTAGTAATCTAGCGGCCTACAATGAGCAGTTCTTC. It encodes CSASNLAAYNEQFF.

This chain connects TRBV27 to TRBJ2-2, with TRBD1 matching 9 bases. CDR1 MNHEY and CDR2 SMNVEV come from the germline V gene (reference sequence). V was clipped by 8 bases and J by 5 bases; unmatched bases: 3. There are 13 residues in the CDR3. For the CDR3, the DNA is TGTGCCAGCGGGACAGGGACGACCGGGGAGCTGTTTTTT. This sequence encodes CASGTGTTGELFF.

The V gene is TRBV5-8, the J gene TRBJ2-5, with unresolved D. The germline V gene has CDR1 SGHTS and CDR2 YDEGEE. This CDR3 comprises 15 residues. The V end was cut by 6 bases, the J end by 4 bases, with 19 bases between. CDR3 sequence: CASTPRSLGSETQYF. Here the CDR3 DNA reads TGTGCCAGCACCCCAAGGTCCCTCGGGTCAGAGACCCAGTACTTC. The full variable domain, its missing parts supplied by reference TRBV5-8 and TRBJ2-5, is EAGVTQSPTHLIKTRGQQATLRCSPISGHTSVYWYQQALGLGLQFLLWYDEGEERNRGNFPPRFSGRQFPNYSSELNVNALELEDSALYLCASTPRSLGSETQYFGPGTRLLVL.

The chain uses TRBV2 and TRBJ1-1, with TRBD1 matching 12 bases. Germline CDR1 is SNHLY and CDR2 is FYNNEI. V gave up 6 bases and J gave up 6 bases; unmatched junction bases: 5. This CDR3 is built from 14 residues. The CDR3 DNA reads TGTGCCAGCAGCCCGGGACAGGGGGCGTCTGAAGCTTTCTTT. It codes for CASSPGQGASEAFF.

The CDR3 spells CASLDRESTEAFF. CDR3 DNA: TGTGCCAGCCTGGACAGGGAGAGTACTGAAGCTTTCTTT. This sequence joins TRBV18 and TRBJ1-1, with TRBD1 matching 8 bases. Per germline, CDR1 KGHSH and CDR2 LQKENI. With V trimmed by 8 bases and J by 5 bases, 7 bases remained unmatched. The length of the CDR3 is 13 residues.

The table lists this clone with a few counts. DNA for the CDR3: TGCAGTGCCAGATCCGGGAGCGGCTACACCTTC. The encoded protein is CSARSGSGYTF. The chain uses TRBV20-1 and TRBJ1-2, with no clear D. Germline-derived CDR1 and CDR2 are DFQATT and SNEGSKA (reference sequence). V was shortened by 6 bases and J by 8 bases, with 13 bases between the two germline ends. This CDR3 region has 11 residues.

This chain uses TRBV27 with TRBJ1-2; 10 bases are a match to TRBD1. Germline V lookup: CDR1 MNHEY, CDR2 SMNVEV (reference sequence). The CDR3 spans 16 residues. Trimming cost V 6 bases and J 3 bases; bases outside gene matches: 10. DNA of the CDR3: TGTGCCAGCAGCCTCCACAGGACAGGGGGGGACTATGGCTACACCTTC. Its translation: CASSLHRTGGDYGYTF.

The chain uses TRBV24-1 and TRBJ2-1; TRBD2 aligns across 9 bases. CDR1 is KGHDR and CDR2 is SFDVKD in the germline V gene. The CDR3 loop spans 16 amino acids. Losses at the gene ends were 0 bases for V and 5 bases for J; bases not matched to a gene: 4. The CDR3, as DNA: TGTGCCACCAGTGATTTGAGGACTAGCGTCCACAATGAGCAGTTCTTC. This sequence encodes CATSDLRTSVHNEQFF.

This chain links TRBV12-5 with TRBJ2-3; 7 nucleotides agree with TRBD1. CDR1 and CDR2 (germline): LGHNT, FRNRAP. This CDR3 is built from 16 residues. V dropped 4 bases and J dropped 4; count of bases not matched to a gene: 11. The CDR3 here is CASGSGGQFAADTQYF. The CDR3 region has the DNA TGTGCTAGTGGTTCAGGGGGTCAATTTGCGGCAGATACGCAGTATTTT.

V usage is TRBV13 and J usage is TRBJ2-2; D might be TRBD2 (6 bases). V was trimmed by 0 bases and J by 6 bases, leaving 8 bases between them. CDR3 length equals 14 residues. Germline CDR1 is PRHDT and CDR2 is FYEKMQ (reference sequence). CDR3 coding DNA: TGTGCCAGCAGCTTAGGTCTAGCGCCCGGGGAGCTGTTTTTT. Translating gives CASSLGLAPGELFF.

J is TRBJ2-1 and V is TRBV5-8; 10 bases fit TRBD1. V was clipped by 4 bases and J by 3 bases; unmatched bases: 4. The CDR3 extends over 15 amino acids. Germline assignment: CDR1 SGHTS and CDR2 YDEGEE. This chain's CDR3 is CASSLRTGGYNEQFF. The CDR3 nucleotides read TGTGCCAGCAGCCTCAGGACAGGGGGCTACAATGAGCAGTTCTTC. The whole variable domain, remainder taken from reference TRBV5-8 and TRBJ2-1, is EAGVTQSPTHLIKTRGQQATLRCSPISGHTSVYWYQQALGLGLQFLLWYDEGEERNRGNFPPRFSGRQFPNYSSELNVNALELEDSALYLCASSLRTGGYNEQFFGPGTRLTVL.

This clone has more than one count but fewer than ten. This chain uses TRBV11-2 with TRBJ1-6; 8 bases line up with TRBD1. This CDR3 is 15 amino acids long. Per the germline V gene, CDR1 is SGHAT and CDR2 is FQNNGV. V was clipped by 1 base and J by 9 bases; unmatched bases: 5. CDR3 residues: CASSLGQGLGSPLHF. The CDR3 DNA sequence: TGTGCCAGCAGCTTAGGACAGGGGTTGGGTTCACCCCTCCACTTT.

The V call is TRBV7-3, the J call TRBJ2-6; D is possibly TRBD1 (6 bases). The CDR3 consists of 15 residues. Germline CDR1 SGHTA, CDR2 FQGTGA. V lost 0 bases and J lost 3, with 6 bases in between. The CDR3 sequence is CASSLTRGGANVLTF. In nucleotides, the CDR3 is TGTGCCAGCAGCTTAACCAGGGGTGGGGCCAACGTCCTGACTTTC. Combining the CDR3 with reference TRBV7-3 and TRBJ2-6 gives the whole variable domain GAGVSQTPSNKVTEKGKYVELRCDPISGHTALYWYRQSLGQGPEFLIYFQGTGAADDSGLPNDRFFAVRPEGSVSTLKIQRTERGDSAVYLCASSLTRGGANVLTFGAGSRLTVL.

The V and J genes are TRBV9 and TRBJ1-5; the match to TRBD1 covers 7 bases. This CDR3 is 17 amino acids long. V gave up 9 bases and J gave up 6 bases; unmatched junction bases: 21. Germline V lookup: CDR1 SGDLS, CDR2 YYNGEE. As DNA, the CDR3 is TGTGCCACCCCACAGCGCCCTGACAGGGATGAGATTCAGCCCCAGCATTTT. It is translated as CATPQRPDRDEIQPQHF.

The chain links TRBV10-3 to TRBJ2-4, with D perhaps TRBD1 (6 bases). The germline V gene encodes CDR1 ENHRY and CDR2 SYGVKD. With 7 bases removed from V and 8 bases from J, the gap between germline ends came to 9 bases. The CDR3 runs to 11 residues. CDR3 in DNA: TGTGCCATCATGTCAGGGGACATTCAGTACTTC. Translation: CAIMSGDIQYF.

The chain couples TRBV3-1 (or the pseudogene TRBV3-2) to TRBJ1-1; D remains ambiguous. V lost 8 bases to trimming and J lost 2 bases, with 15 bases between them. Germline CDR1 and CDR2: LGHDT and YNNKEL (reference sequence). CDR3 size: 14 residues. Here the CDR3 reads CASSQAWANTEAFF. CDR3 DNA sequence: TGTGCCAGCTCGCAGGCGTGGGCTAACACTGAAGCTTTCTTT.